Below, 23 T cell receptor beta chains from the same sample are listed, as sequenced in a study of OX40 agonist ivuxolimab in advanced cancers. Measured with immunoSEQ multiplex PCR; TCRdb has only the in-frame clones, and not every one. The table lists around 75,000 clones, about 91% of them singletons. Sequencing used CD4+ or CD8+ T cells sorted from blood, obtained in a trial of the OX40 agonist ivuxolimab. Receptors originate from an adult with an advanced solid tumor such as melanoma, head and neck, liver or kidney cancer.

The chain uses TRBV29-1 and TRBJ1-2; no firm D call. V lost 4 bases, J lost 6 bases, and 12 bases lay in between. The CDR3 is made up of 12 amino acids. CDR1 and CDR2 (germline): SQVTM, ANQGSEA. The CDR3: CSVAQGRDGYTF. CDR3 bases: TGCAGCGTTGCCCAAGGGAGGGATGGCTACACCTTC. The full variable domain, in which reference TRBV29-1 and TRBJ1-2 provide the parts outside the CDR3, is SAVISQKPSRDICQRGTSLTIQCQVDSQVTMMFWYRQQPGQSLTLIATANQGSEATYESGFVIDKFPISRPNLTFSTLTVSNMSPEDSSIYLCSVAQGRDGYTFGSGTRLTVV.

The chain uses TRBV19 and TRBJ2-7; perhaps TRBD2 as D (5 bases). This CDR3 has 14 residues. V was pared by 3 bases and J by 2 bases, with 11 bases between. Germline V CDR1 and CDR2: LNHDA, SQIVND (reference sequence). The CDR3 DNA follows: TGTGCCAGTAGTATGAGAGGGCTTACCTACGAGCAGTACTTC. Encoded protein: CASSMRGLTYEQYF.

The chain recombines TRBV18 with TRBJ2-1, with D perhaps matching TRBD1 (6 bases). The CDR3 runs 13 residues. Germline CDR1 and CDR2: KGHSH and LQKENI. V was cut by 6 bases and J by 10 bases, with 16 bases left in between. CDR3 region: CASSPGQQAEQFF. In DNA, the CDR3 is TGTGCCAGCTCGCCGGGACAACAAGCGGAGCAGTTCTTC.

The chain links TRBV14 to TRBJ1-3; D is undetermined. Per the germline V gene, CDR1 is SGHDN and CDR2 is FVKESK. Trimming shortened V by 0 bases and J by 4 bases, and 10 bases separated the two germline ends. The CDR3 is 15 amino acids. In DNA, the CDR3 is TGTGCCAGCAGCCAAGATTTGACTTACGGAAACACCATATATTTT. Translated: CASSQDLTYGNTIYF.

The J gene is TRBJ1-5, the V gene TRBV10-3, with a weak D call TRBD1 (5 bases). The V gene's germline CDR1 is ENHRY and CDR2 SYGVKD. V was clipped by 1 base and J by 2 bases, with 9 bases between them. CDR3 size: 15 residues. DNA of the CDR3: TGTGCCATCAGTGAGTTCCAGGGCGGCAATCAGCCCCAGCATTTT. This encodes CAISEFQGGNQPQHF.

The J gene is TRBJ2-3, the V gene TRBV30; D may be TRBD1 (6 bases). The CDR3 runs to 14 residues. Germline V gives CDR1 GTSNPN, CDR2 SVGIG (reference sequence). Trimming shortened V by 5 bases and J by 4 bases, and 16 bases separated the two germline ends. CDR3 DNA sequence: TGTGCCTGGGCGAGGGACACCCCTCCAGATACGCAGTATTTT. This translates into CAWARDTPPDTQYF.

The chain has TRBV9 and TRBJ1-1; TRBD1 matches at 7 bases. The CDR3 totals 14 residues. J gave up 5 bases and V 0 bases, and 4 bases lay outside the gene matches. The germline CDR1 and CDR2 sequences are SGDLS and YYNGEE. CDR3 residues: CASSVVAGGTEAFF. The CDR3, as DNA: TGTGCCAGCAGCGTAGTGGCAGGGGGAACTGAAGCTTTCTTT.

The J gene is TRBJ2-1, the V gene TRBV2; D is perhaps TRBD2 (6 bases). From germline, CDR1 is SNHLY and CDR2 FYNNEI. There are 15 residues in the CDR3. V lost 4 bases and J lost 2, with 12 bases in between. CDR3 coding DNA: TGTGCCAGCAGTGGGGGGGAGTTAACCTACAATGAGCAGTTCTTC. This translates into CASSGGELTYNEQFF.

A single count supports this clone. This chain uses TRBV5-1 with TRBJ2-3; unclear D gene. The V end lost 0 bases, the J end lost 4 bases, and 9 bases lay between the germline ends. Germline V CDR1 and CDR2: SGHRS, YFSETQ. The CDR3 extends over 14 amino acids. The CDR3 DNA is TGCGCCAGCAGCTTGGGCTCCTTGGCAGATACGCAGTATTTT. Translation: CASSLGSLADTQYF.

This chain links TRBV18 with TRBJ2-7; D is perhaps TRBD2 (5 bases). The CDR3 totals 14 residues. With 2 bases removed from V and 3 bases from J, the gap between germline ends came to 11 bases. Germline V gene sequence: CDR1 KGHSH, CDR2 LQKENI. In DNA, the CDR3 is TGTGCCAGCTCACCATCTAGCTCTAACTACGAGCAGTACTTC. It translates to CASSPSSSNYEQYF.

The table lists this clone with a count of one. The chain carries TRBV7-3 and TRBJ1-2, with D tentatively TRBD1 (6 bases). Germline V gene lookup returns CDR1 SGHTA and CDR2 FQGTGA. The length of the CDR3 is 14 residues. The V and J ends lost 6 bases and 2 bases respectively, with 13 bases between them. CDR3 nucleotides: TGTGCCAGCAGTCCCCGGGGGCAAAACTATGGCTACACCTTC. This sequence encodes CASSPRGQNYGYTF.

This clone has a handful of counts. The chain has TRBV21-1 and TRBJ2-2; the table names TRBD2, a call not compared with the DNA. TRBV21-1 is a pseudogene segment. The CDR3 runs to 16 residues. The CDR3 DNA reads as TGTGCCAGCAGCAAACGGAAAAGAGGGATCACCGGGGAGCTGTTTTTT. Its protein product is CASSKRKRGITGELFF.

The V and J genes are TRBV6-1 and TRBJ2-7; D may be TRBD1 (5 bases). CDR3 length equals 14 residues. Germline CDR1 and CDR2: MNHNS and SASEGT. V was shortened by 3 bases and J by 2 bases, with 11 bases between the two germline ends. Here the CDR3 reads CASSEGLSTYEQYF. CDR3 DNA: TGTGCCAGCAGTGAGGGGCTATCAACCTACGAGCAGTACTTC.

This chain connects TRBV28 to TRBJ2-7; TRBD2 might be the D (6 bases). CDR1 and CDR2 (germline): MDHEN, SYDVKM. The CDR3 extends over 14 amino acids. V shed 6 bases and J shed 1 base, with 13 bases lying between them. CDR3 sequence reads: CASSPRDSSYEQYF. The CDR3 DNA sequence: TGTGCCAGCAGCCCCCGGGACTCTTCCTACGAGCAGTACTTC.

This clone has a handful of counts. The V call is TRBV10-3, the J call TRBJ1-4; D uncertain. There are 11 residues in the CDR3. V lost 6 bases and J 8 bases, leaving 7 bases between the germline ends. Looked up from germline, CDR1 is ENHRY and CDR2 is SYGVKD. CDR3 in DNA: TGTGCCATCAGCCGAGGGGAAAAACTGTTTTTT. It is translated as CAISRGEKLFF.

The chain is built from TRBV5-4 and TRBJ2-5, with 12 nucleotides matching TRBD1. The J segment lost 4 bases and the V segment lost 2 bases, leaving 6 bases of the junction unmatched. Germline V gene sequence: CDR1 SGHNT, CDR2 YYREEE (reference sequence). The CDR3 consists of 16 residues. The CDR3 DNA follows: TGTGCCAGCAGCTTAGGGGGACAGGGGGCCCTAGAGACCCAGTACTTC. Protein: CASSLGGQGALETQYF.

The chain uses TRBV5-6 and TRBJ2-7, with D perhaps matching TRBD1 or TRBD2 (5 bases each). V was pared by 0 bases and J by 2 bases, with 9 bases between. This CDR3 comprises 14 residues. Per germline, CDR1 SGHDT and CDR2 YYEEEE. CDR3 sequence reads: CASSLGGRTYEQYF. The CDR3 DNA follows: TGTGCCAGCAGCTTGGGGGGACGGACCTACGAGCAGTACTTC. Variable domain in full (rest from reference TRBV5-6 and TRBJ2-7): DAGVTQSPTHLIKTRGQQVTLRCSPKSGHDTVSWYQQALGQGPQFIFQYYEEEERQRGNFPDRFSGHQFPNYSSELNVNALLLGDSALYLCASSLGGRTYEQYFGPGTRLTVT.

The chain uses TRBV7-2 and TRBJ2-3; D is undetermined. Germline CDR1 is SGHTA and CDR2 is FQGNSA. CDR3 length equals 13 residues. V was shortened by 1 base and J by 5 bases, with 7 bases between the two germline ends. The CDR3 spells CASSLDLGDTQYF. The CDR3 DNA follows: TGTGCCAGCAGCTTAGATTTAGGAGATACGCAGTATTTT.

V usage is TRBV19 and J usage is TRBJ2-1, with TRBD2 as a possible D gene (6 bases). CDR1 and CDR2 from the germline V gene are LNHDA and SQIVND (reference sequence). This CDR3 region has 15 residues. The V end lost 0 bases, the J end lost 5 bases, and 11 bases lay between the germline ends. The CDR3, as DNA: TGTGCCAGTAGTATAGATCTGGAGGGAAACAATGAGCAGTTCTTC. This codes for CASSIDLEGNNEQFF. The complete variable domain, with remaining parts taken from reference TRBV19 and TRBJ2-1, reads DGGITQSPKYLFRKEGQNVTLSCEQNLNHDAMYWYRQDPGQGLRLIYYSQIVNDFQKGDIAEGYSVSREKKESFPLTVTSAQKNPTAFYLCASSIDLEGNNEQFFGPGTRLTVL.

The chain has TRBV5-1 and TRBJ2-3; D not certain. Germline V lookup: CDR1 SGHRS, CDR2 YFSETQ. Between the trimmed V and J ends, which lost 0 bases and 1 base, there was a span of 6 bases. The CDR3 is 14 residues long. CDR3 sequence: CASSLDGRTDTQYF. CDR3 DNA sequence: TGCGCCAGCAGCTTGGACGGACGCACAGATACGCAGTATTTT.

Written as DNA, the CDR3 is TGTGCCAGCTCACGTCAGGGGAACACCGGGGAGCTGTTTTTT. As protein: CASSRQGNTGELFF. The chain carries TRBV18 and TRBJ2-2, with a tentative D call TRBD1 (5 bases). Germline CDR1 and CDR2: KGHSH and LQKENI. V was shortened by 4 bases and J by 1 base, with 7 bases between the two germline ends. This CDR3 is 14 amino acids long.

CDR3 sequence: CASSQVVRVAGSHEQYF. CDR3 sequence (DNA): TGCGCCAGCAGCCAAGTGGTACGGGTAGCGGGATCACACGAGCAGTACTTC. This chain joins TRBV4-1 and TRBJ2-7; 8 bases line up with TRBD2. The CDR3 runs to 17 residues. The trim removed 1 base at V and 5 bases at J, leaving 13 bases unmatched. The V gene's germline CDR1 is MGHRA and CDR2 YSYEKL.

This CDR3 is CAISETELSEQFF. CDR3 bases: TGTGCCATCAGTGAGACAGAACTATCCGAGCAGTTCTTC. The genes are TRBV10-3 and TRBJ2-1; D not certain. The CDR3 contains 13 residues. The V end lost 2 bases, the J end lost 10 bases, and 12 bases lay between the germline ends. Germline CDR1 ENHRY, CDR2 SYGVKD.